This T cell receptor (beta chain) was sequenced during a study of beta chain features in type 1 diabetes. The investigators reverse transcribed all of the isolated RNA, so they sequenced expressed TCRB transcripts. Produced via immunoSEQ multiplex PCR; TCRdb's table is partial and in-frame only. The table shows under 25,000 clones, with 50% occurring only once. Cell sorting via CD45RO/CCR7/CD25/CD127/CD95/CD27 was performed to obtain CD4+ naive, central memory, regulatory and stem cell-like memory cells. Germline V lookup: CDR1 SGHKS, CDR2 YYEKEE (reference sequence). Trimming stripped 5 bases from V and 5 bases from J, with 13 bases between. The CDR3 length is 13 residues. The sample holds a few counts of this clone.

The rearrangement uses TRBV5-5 and TRBJ2-5, with D perhaps TRBD1 (6 bases). Sequenced: stem cell memory CD4+ T cells from blood. The source is a man aged 18 to 29 in good health. DNA for the CDR3: TGTGCCAGCAGTACACAGGGTGGGGAGACCCAGTACTTC. Amino acid sequence: CASSTQGGETQYF.